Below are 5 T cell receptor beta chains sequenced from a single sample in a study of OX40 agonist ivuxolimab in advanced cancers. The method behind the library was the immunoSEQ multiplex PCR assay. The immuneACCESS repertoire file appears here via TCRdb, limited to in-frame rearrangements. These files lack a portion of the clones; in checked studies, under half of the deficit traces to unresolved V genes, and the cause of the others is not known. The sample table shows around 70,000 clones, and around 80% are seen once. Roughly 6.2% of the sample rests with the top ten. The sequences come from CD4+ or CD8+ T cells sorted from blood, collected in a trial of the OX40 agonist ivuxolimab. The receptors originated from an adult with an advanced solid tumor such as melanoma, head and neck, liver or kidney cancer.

The CDR3 loop reads CASSETRNNEQFF. The CDR3 DNA reads as TGTGCCAGCAGTGAGACTAGAAACAATGAGCAGTTCTTC. V gene TRBV2 combines with J gene TRBJ2-1; D is perhaps TRBD2 (6 bases). The germline V gene encodes CDR1 SNHLY and CDR2 FYNNEI. Trimming took 3 bases from V and 5 from J, leaving 8 bases between them. The length of the CDR3 is 13 residues.

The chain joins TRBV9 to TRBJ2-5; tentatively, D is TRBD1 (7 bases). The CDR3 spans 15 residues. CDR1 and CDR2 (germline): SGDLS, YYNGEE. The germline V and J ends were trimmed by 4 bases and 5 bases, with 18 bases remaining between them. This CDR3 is CASSSQGGPSETQYF. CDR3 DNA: TGTGCCAGCAGCTCCCAGGGGGGCCCCTCGGAGACCCAGTACTTC.

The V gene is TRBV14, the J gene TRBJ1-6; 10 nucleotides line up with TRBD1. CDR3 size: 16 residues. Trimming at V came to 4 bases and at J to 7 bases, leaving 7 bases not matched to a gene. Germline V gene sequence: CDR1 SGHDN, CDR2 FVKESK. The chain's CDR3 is CASSRYRDRGNSPLHF. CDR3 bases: TGTGCCAGCAGCCGATACCGGGACAGGGGAAATTCACCCCTCCACTTT.

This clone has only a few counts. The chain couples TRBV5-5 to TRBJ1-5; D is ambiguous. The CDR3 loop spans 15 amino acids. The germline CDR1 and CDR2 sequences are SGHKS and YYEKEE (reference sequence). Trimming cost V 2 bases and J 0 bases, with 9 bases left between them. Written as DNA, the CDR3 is TGTGCCAGCAGCTTTACAGCCTATAGCAATCAGCCCCAGCATTTT. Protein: CASSFTAYSNQPQHF.

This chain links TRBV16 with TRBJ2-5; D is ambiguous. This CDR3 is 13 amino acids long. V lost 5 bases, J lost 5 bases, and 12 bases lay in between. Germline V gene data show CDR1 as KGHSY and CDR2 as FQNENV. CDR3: CASSVVREETQYF. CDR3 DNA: TGTGCCAGCAGCGTGGTCCGAGAGGAGACCCAGTACTTC.